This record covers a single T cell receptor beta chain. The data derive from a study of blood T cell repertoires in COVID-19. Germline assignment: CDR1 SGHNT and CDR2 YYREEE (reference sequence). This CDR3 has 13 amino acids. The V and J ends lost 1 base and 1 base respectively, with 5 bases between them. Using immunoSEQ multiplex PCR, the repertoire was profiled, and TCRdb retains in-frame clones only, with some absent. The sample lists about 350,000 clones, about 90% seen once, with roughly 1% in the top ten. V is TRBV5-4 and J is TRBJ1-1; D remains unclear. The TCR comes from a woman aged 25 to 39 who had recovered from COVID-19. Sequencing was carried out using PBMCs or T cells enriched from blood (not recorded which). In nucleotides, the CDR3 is TGTGCCAGCAGCTTGTCACAGAACACTGAAGCTTTCTTT. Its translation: CASSLSQNTEAFF.